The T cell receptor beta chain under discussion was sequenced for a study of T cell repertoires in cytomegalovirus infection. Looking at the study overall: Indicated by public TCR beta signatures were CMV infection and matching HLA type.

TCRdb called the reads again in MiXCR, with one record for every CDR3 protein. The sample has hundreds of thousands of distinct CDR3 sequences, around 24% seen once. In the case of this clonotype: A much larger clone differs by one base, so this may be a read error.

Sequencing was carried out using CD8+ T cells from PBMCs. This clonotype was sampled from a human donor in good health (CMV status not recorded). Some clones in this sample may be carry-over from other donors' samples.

CDR3 in DNA: TGTGCCAGCCGGGGCGTCGACTCCACAGATACGCAGTATTTT. Translation: CASRGVDSTDTQYF. This chain uses TRBV6-5 with TRBJ2-3; the D call may be TRBD1 or TRBD2 (5 bases each). The CDR3 length is 14 residues. Between the trimmed V and J ends, which lost 8 bases and 2 bases, there was a span of 14 bases. From germline, CDR1 is MNHEY and CDR2 SVGAGI.